The rows below give T cell receptor beta chains drawn from one sample of a study of glioma-infiltrating T cells. TCRdb redid the calling of the multiplex PCR reads with MiXCR, one entry per CDR3 protein. The sample has about 110,000 distinct CDR3 sequences; approximately 26% are singletons. Sequenced: glioma tissue, nonneoplastic brain tissue, or PBMCs (not recorded which). The receptor set was obtained from a human donor with low-grade glioma or glioblastoma, undergoing nonglioma brain surgery, or in good health (not recorded which). Each CDR3 is given with its conserved first and last residue. A D gene is named only where the DNA matches it firmly. A row's size may be missing; if present it is once, few, many or a size class.

d_gene	v_gene	j_gene	abundance	CDR3nt	CDR3aa
-	TRBV5-1	TRBJ2-3	many	TGCGCCAGCAGCTTTGGAAACCTTCAGAGAGATACGCAGTATTTT	CASSFGNLQRDTQYF
-	TRBV24-1	TRBJ2-1	many	TGTGCCACCAGTGATTTGCAAGAGGCGAGCAATGAGCAGTTCTTC	CATSDLQEASNEQFF
-	TRBV7-3	TRBJ2-1	many	TGTGCCAGCAGCTTTACAGCCTCCTACAATGAGCAGTTCTTC	CASSFTASYNEQFF
TRBD1	TRBV12-3/TRBV12-4	TRBJ1-1	many	TGTGCCAGCAGTTCCCTCGAGAGGACAGGTGAAGCTTTCTTT	CASSSLERTGEAFF
-	TRBV14	TRBJ2-5	many	TGTGCCAGCAGCCAATTCCAAGAGACCCAGTACTTC	CASSQFQETQYF
-	TRBV28	TRBJ2-3	many	TGTGCCATCCGAGGGCCAGATACGCAGTATTTT	CAIRGPDTQYF
-	TRBV20-1	TRBJ2-7	many	TGCAGTGCTAGAGATCAGGCTAGCTGGTACGAGCAGTACTTC	CSARDQASWYEQYF
-	TRBV12-3/TRBV12-4	TRBJ2-3	many	TGTGCCAGCAGTGCGACCATTAGCACAGATACGCAGTATTTT	CASSATISTDTQYF
-	TRBV3-1	TRBJ2-5	few	TGTGCCAGCACCTCAATCCGAGAGACCCAGTACTTC	CASTSIRETQYF
TRBD2	TRBV6-6	TRBJ2-5	many	TGTGCCAGCAGTTACGAAGCGGGGGGGGGGCAAGAGACCCAGTACTTC	CASSYEAGGGQETQYF
-	TRBV4-1	TRBJ1-2	many	TGCGCCAGCAGCCAAGAGCCGAACAGTCTAAACTATGGCTACACCTTC	CASSQEPNSLNYGYTF
-	TRBV6-1	TRBJ1-3	many	TGTGCCAGCAGACTCCAGGCAGGGGTGAGCTCTGGAAACACCATATATTTT	CASRLQAGVSSGNTIYF
TRBD2	TRBV20-1	TRBJ2-7	many	TGCAGTGCTAGAGATAGCCGTCTAGCGGGAGCCTACGAGCAGTACTTC	CSARDSRLAGAYEQYF
TRBD1	TRBV20-1	TRBJ2-5	many	TGCAGTGCTAGAGATGGGGGACAGGGGGGGGAGACCCAGTACTTC	CSARDGGQGGETQYF
TRBD2	TRBV4-2	TRBJ2-2	-	TGTGCCAGCAGCCGAGCGGGGAGGGCCGGGGAGCTGTTTTTT	CASSRAGRAGELFF
-	TRBV10-2	TRBJ2-7	-	TGCGCCAGCTGGACACTCTACGAGCAGTACTTC	CASWTLYEQYF
-	TRBV18	TRBJ2-7	many	TGTGCCAGCTCAACATACGGGTATGGCTCCTACGAGCAGTACTTC	CASSTYGYGSYEQYF
TRBD2	TRBV28	TRBJ2-1	many	TGTGCCAGCAGTCGAGGACTAGCGGGGTACAATGAGCAGTTCTTC	CASSRGLAGYNEQFF
-	TRBV7-6	TRBJ2-7	many	TGTGCCAGCAGCTTAGCGGTGCCACCCGGCTACGAGCAGTACTTC	CASSLAVPPGYEQYF
-	TRBV4-2	TRBJ1-4	many	TGTGCCAGCAGCCAAGTCGGACTTTCTGAAGAAAAACTGTTTTTT	CASSQVGLSEEKLFF
-	TRBV7-3	TRBJ2-5	many	TGTGCCAGCAGCAATACAGCCCAAGAGACCCAGTACTTC	CASSNTAQETQYF
-	TRBV11-2	TRBJ1-2	many	TGTGCCAGCAGCGGGGGTCTGGGGGGCTATGGCTACACCTTC	CASSGGLGGYGYTF
-	TRBV11-1	TRBJ1-2	few	TGTGCCAGCAGCTTATTCGAGGGTCGGGGCTACACCTTC	CASSLFEGRGYTF
TRBD1	TRBV5-1	TRBJ1-1	many	TGCGCCAGCACCCTTAATAGACAGGGGAAGAACACTGAAGCTTTCTTT	CASTLNRQGKNTEAFF
TRBD2	TRBV2	TRBJ2-1	many	TGTGCCAGCCCAGGGACTAGCGGCTTTGAGTTTTACAATGAGCAGTTCTTC	CASPGTSGFEFYNEQFF
TRBD1	TRBV28	TRBJ2-7	many	TGTGCCAGCAGTTCTTCCGGGACAGCCTCCTACGAGCAGTACTTC	CASSSSGTASYEQYF
-	TRBV27	TRBJ2-7	many	TGTGCCAGCAGTTTACCGGGCCCCGAGCAGTACTTC	CASSLPGPEQYF
TRBD1	TRBV29-1	TRBJ1-1	many	TGCAGCGTCCGGACAGGGGCGTTGAACACTGAAGCTTTCTTT	CSVRTGALNTEAFF
-	TRBV20-1	TRBJ1-1	many	TGCAGTGCTAGAGCAGGGACCACTGAAGCTTTCTTT	CSARAGTTEAFF
-	TRBV6-2/TRBV6-3	TRBJ1-2	many	TGTGCCAGCAGTTACGGCAGCGTGACTAACTATGGCTACACCTTC	CASSYGSVTNYGYTF
-	TRBV7-2	TRBJ1-5	many	TGTGCCAGCAGCTTTAATAGCAATCAGCCCCAGCATTTT	CASSFNSNQPQHF
TRBD1	TRBV4-1	TRBJ2-3	few	TGCGCCAGCAGCCCTAGACAGGGGGGTAGCACAGATACGCAGTATTTT	CASSPRQGGSTDTQYF
-	TRBV7-6	TRBJ2-1	many	TGTGCCAGCAGCTTAGCGTGGTCCGGAAACAATGAGCAGTTCTTC	CASSLAWSGNNEQFF
-	TRBV29-1	TRBJ2-5	many	TGCAGCGCCCGAAACCAGATGGAGACCCAGTACTTC	CSARNQMETQYF
-	TRBV9	TRBJ1-6	-	TGTGCCAGCAGCGTAGGTTGGGCGGCATATAATTCACCCCTCCACTTT	CASSVGWAAYNSPLHF
TRBD1	TRBV28	TRBJ1-2	many	TGTGCCAGCATCCGACCGGACAGGGGAGATGGCTACACCTTC	CASIRPDRGDGYTF
-	TRBV20-1	TRBJ1-2	many	TGCAGTGCTGAGGACATCCGCGGAGAGGGCTACACCTTC	CSAEDIRGEGYTF
TRBD2	TRBV19	TRBJ2-5	many	TGTGCCAGTAGTCTCTCGGGGGGGGAGACCCAGTACTTC	CASSLSGGETQYF
-	TRBV7-9	TRBJ2-7	many	TGTGCCAGCAGCTTAGGCTCCTCCCCTGCCTACGAGCAGTACTTC	CASSLGSSPAYEQYF
TRBD2	TRBV6-1	TRBJ2-3	-	TGTACCGGTACCGGGACTAGCAGAGTTTCAGATACGCAGTATTTT	CTGTGTSRVSDTQYF
TRBD2	TRBV7-3	TRBJ2-3	many	TGTGCCAGCAGCAGAGACGGTAGCGGGGGACCAAATACGCAGTATTTT	CASSRDGSGGPNTQYF
-	TRBV5-1	TRBJ1-1	many	TGTGCCAGCAGTTTGACAGGGAACACTGAAGCTTTCTTT	CASSLTGNTEAFF
-	TRBV20-1	TRBJ2-7	many	TGCAGTGGGACGGATCACTACGAGCAGTACTTC	CSGTDHYEQYF
-	TRBV12-3/TRBV12-4	TRBJ1-1	many	TGTGCCAGCAGTTTCGGGGGACAAAGAGCTGAAGCTTTCTTT	CASSFGGQRAEAFF
-	TRBV6-2/TRBV6-3	TRBJ2-2	many	TGTGCCAGCAGTTACTCAGATAGGGAGCTGTTTTTT	CASSYSDRELFF
-	TRBV24-1	TRBJ2-4	many	TGTGCCACCAGTGATTTAGCAGGGGACATTCAGTACTTC	CATSDLAGDIQYF
TRBD1	TRBV4-1	TRBJ1-2	many	TGCGCCAGCAGCCAAGGACAGGGGGCCTATGGCTACACCTTC	CASSQGQGAYGYTF
TRBD1	TRBV6-1	TRBJ1-6	many	TGTGCCAGCAGTCCACAGGGGGCAAGTTCACCCCTCCACTTT	CASSPQGASSPLHF
TRBD1	TRBV11-2	TRBJ1-1	once	TGTGCCAGCAGCTTCCGGACAGGTTGGAACACTGAAGCTTTCTTT	CASSFRTGWNTEAFF
-	TRBV29-1	TRBJ2-7	-	TGCAGCCTGAGGGTGGGATACGAGCAGTACTTC	CSLRVGYEQYF
-	TRBV6-2/TRBV6-3	TRBJ1-1	many	TGTGCCAGCAGTCCCCGGGACACGAACACTGAAGCTTTCTTT	CASSPRDTNTEAFF
-	TRBV19	TRBJ1-5	many	TGTGCCAGTAGCGATCAACATAGCAATCAGCCCCAGCATTTT	CASSDQHSNQPQHF
-	TRBV30	TRBJ2-3	-	TGTGCCTGGACTAAAGATACGCAGTATTTT	CAWTKDTQYF
TRBD1	TRBV5-1	TRBJ1-1	-	TGCGCCAGCAGCTTGGGACAGGGGCGTGTGCCTTTCTTT	CASSLGQGRVPFF
-	TRBV20-1	TRBJ1-5	many	TGCAGTGCTAGTTCGACCCGAGGAGGAATTCATGCCAATCAGCCCCAGCATTTT	CSASSTRGGIHANQPQHF
-	TRBV15	TRBJ2-7	many	TGTGCCACCAGCATAGTTATTGGCAGAGAAATCGAGCAGTACTTC	CATSIVIGREIEQYF
-	TRBV11-3	TRBJ2-5	many	TGTGCCAGCAGCTGGGCTTCAACCCAGTACTTC	CASSWASTQYF
TRBD1	TRBV27	TRBJ2-7	many	TGTGCCAGCAGTTTATCCCTGGGACAGCTAACCTACGAGCAGTACTTC	CASSLSLGQLTYEQYF
-	TRBV7-8	TRBJ2-7	many	TGTGCCAGCAGCTTAGCGGGGGGAAGGACCTACGAGCAGTACTTC	CASSLAGGRTYEQYF